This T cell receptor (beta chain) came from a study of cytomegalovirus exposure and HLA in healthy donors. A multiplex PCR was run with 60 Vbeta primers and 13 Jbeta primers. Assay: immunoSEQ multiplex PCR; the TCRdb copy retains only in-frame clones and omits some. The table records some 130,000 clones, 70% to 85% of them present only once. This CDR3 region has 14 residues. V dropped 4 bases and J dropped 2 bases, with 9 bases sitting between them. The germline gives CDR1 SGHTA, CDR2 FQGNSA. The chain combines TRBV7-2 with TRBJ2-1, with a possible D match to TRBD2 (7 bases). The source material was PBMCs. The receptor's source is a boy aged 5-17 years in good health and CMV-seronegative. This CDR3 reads CASSWGGPYNEQFF. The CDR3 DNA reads TGTGCCAGCAGCTGGGGGGGCCCCTACAATGAGCAGTTCTTC.